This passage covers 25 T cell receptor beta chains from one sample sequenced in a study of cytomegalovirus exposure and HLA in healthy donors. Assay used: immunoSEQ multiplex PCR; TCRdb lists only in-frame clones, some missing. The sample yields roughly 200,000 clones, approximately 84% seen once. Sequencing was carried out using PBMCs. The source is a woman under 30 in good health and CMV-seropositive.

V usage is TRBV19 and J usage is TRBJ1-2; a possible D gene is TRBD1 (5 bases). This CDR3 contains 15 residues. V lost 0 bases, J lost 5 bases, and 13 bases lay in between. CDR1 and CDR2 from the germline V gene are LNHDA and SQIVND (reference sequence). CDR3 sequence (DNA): TGTGCCAGTAGTATAGATGGAGGGGTTCGGTATGGCTACACCTTC. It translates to CASSIDGGVRYGYTF.

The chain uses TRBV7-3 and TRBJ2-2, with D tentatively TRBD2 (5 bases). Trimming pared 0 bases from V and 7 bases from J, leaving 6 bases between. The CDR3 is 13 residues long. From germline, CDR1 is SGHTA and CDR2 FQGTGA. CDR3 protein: CASSLTRDGELFF. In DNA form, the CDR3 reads TGTGCCAGCAGCTTAACGAGGGACGGGGAGCTGTTTTTT. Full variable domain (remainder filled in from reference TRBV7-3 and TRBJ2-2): GAGVSQTPSNKVTEKGKYVELRCDPISGHTALYWYRQSLGQGPEFLIYFQGTGAADDSGLPNDRFFAVRPEGSVSTLKIQRTERGDSAVYLCASSLTRDGELFFGEGSRLTVL.

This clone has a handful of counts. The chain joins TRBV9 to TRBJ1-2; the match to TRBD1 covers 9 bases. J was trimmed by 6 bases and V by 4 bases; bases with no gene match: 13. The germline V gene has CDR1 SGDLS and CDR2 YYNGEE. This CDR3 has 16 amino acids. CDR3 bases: TGTGCCAGCAGCCCCGACTATCGGGGGACAGGGCATGGCTACACCTTC. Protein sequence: CASSPDYRGTGHGYTF.

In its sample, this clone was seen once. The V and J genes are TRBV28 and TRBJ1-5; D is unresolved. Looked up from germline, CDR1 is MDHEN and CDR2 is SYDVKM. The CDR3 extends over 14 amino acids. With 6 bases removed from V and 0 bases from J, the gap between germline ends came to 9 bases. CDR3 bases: TGTGCCAGCAGACCTAGTGGTAGCAATCAGCCCCAGCATTTT. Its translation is CASRPSGSNQPQHF.

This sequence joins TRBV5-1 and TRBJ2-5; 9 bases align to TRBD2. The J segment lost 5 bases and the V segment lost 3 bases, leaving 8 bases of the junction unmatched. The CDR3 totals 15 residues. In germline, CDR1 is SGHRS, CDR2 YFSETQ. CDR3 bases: TGCGCCAGCAGCTGGGGGGCTAGCGGGGTTGAGACCCAGTACTTC. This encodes CASSWGASGVETQYF.

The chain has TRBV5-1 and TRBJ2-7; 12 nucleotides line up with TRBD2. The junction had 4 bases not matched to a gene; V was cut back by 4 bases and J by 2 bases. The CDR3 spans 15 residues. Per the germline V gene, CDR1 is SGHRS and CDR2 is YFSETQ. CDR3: CASSVLAGGPYEQYF. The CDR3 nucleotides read TGCGCCAGCAGCGTACTAGCGGGGGGCCCCTACGAGCAGTACTTC.

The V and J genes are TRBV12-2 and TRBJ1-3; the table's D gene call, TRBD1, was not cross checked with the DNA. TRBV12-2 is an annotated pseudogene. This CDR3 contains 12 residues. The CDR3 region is CASRSGGNTIYF. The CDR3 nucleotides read TGTGCAAGTCGCTCAGGTGGAAACACCATATATTTT.

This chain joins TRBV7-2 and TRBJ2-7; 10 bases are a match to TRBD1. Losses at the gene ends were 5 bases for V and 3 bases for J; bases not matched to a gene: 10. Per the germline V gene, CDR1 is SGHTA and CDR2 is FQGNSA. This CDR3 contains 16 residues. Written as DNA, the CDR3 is TGTGCCAGCAGCCAGGCCCCGGGACAGGGGTTCTACGAGCAGTACTTC. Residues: CASSQAPGQGFYEQYF.

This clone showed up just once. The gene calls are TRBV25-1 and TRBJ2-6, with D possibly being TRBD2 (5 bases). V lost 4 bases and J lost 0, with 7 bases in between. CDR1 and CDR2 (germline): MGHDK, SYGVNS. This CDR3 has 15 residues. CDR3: CASSGGRSGANVLTF. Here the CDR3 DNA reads TGTGCCAGCAGTGGAGGGCGCTCTGGGGCCAACGTCCTGACTTTC.

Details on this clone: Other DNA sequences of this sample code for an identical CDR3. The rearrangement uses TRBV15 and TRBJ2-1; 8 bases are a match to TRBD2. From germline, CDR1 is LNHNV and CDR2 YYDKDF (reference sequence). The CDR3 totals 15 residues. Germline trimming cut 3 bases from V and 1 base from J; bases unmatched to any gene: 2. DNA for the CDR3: TGTGCCACCAGCAGGGAGCGGGGGTCCTACAATGAGCAGTTCTTC. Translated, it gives CATSRERGSYNEQFF.

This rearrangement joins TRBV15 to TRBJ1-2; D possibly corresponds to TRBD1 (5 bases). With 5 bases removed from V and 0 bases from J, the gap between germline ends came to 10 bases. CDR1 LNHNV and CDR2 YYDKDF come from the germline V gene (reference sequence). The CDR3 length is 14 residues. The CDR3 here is CATSERQTNYGYTF. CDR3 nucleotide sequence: TGTGCCACCAGCGAGCGACAGACTAACTATGGCTACACCTTC.

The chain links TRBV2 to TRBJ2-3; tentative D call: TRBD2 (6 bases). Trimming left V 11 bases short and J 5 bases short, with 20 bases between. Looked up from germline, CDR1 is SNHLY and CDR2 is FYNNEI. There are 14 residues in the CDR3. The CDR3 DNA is TGTGCCGGGTACCCCCTTGGAGCGGGAGATACGCAGTATTTT. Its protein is CAGYPLGAGDTQYF.

As DNA, the CDR3 is TGTGCCAGCAGTGAAGCTAGGAGGTACGAGCAGTACTTC. It translates to CASSEARRYEQYF. The V gene is TRBV6-1, the J gene TRBJ2-7; perhaps TRBD2 as D (5 bases). There are 13 residues in the CDR3. Germline V lookup: CDR1 MNHNS, CDR2 SASEGT. Trimming pared 0 bases from V and 4 bases from J, leaving 7 bases between.

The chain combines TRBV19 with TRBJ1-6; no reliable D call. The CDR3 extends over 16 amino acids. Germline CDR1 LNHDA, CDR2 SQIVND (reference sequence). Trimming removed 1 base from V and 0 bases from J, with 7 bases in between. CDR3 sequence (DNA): TGTGCCAGTAGTATAGCGGGGAGCTCCTATAATTCACCCCTCCACTTT. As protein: CASSIAGSSYNSPLHF.

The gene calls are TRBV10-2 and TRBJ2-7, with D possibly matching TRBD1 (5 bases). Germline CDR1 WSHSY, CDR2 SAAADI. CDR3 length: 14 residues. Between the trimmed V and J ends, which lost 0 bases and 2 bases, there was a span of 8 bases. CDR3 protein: CASSESWGPYEQYF. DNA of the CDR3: TGCGCCAGCAGTGAGTCTTGGGGCCCCTACGAGCAGTACTTC.

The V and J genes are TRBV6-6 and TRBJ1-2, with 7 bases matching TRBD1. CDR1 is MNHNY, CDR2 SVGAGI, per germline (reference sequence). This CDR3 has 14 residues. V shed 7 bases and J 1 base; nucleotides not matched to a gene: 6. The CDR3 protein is CASTSDRSNYGYTF. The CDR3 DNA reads TGTGCCAGCACCTCGGACAGGAGTAACTATGGCTACACCTTC.

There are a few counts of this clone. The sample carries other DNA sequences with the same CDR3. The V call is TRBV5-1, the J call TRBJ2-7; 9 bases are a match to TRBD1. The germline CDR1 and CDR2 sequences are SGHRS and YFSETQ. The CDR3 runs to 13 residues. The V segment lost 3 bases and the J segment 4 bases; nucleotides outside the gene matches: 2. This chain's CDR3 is CASSSGQGYEQYF. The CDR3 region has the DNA TGCGCCAGCAGCTCGGGACAGGGTTACGAGCAGTACTTC.

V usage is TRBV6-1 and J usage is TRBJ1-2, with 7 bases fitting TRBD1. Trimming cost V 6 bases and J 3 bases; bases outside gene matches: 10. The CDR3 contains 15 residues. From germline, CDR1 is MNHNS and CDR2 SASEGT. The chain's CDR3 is CASSKGAGEDYGYTF. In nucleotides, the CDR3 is TGTGCCAGCAGCAAGGGGGCAGGGGAAGACTATGGCTACACCTTC.

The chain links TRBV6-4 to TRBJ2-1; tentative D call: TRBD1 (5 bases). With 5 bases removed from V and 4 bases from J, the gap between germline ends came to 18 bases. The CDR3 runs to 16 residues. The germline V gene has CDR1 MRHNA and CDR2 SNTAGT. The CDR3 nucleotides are TGTGCCAGCAGTCCGGAGACTTCTGGGGCATACAATGAGCAGTTCTTC. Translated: CASSPETSGAYNEQFF.

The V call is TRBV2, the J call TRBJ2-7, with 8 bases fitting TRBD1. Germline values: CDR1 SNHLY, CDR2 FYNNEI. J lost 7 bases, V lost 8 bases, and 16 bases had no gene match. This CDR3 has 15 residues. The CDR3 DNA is TGTGCCAGCGTCCGGGGCGGGACAGGATTCGGGGAGCAGTACTTC. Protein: CASVRGGTGFGEQYF.

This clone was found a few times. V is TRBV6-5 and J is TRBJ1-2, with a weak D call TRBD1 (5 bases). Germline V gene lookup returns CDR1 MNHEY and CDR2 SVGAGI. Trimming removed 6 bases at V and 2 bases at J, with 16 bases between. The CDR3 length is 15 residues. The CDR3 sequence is CASRPTGHLNYGYTF. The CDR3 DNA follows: TGTGCCAGCAGACCAACCGGACACCTAAACTATGGCTACACCTTC.

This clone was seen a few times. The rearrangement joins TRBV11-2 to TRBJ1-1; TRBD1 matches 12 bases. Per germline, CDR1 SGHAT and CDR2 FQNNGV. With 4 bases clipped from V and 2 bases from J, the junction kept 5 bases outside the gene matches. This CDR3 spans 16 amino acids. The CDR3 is CASSSSGTGGNTEAFF. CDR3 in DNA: TGTGCCAGCAGCTCTTCCGGGACAGGGGGCAACACTGAAGCTTTCTTT. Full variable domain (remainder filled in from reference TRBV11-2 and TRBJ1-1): EAGVAQSPRYKIIEKRQSVAFWCNPISGHATLYWYQQILGQGPKLLIQFQNNGVVDDSQLPKDRFSAERLKGVDSTLKIQPAKLEDSAVYLCASSSSGTGGNTEAFFGQGTRLTVV.

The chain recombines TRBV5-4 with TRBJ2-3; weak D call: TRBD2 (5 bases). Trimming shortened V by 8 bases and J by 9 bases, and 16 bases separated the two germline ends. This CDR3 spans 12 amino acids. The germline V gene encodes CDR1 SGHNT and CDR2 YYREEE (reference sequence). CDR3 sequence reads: CASTDNAGTQYF. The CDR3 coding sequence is TGTGCCAGTACAGACAATGCGGGCACGCAGTATTTT.

The DNA of the CDR3 is TGCGCCAGCCGTGTGTCCGGGACAAACTCCTACGAGCAGTACTTC. This gives the protein CASRVSGTNSYEQYF. The chain recombines TRBV5-1 with TRBJ2-7; D may be TRBD1 (6 bases). V shed 7 bases and J shed 0 bases, with 17 bases lying between them. CDR1 is SGHRS, CDR2 YFSETQ, per germline. The CDR3 length is 15 residues.

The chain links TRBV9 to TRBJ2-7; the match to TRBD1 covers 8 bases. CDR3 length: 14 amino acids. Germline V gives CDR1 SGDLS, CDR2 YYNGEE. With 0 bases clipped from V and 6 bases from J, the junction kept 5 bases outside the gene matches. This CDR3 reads CASSVVATGAEQYF. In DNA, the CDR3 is TGTGCCAGCAGCGTAGTCGCGACAGGGGCCGAGCAGTACTTC.